A single sample is the source of the 13 T cell receptor beta chains below, sequenced in a study of CD8 T cells in ankylosing spondylitis. Study observations and caveats: Ankylosing spondylitis blood appeared to carry a characteristic TCR beta motif of 7 or 8 highly homologous variants.

MiXCR, applied by TCRdb to the 5' RACE reads, yields one record per CDR3 protein. The profile shows over 400,000 distinct CDR3 sequences, roughly 26% of them singletons. Their target antigens are unknown. The sample taken for sequencing was blood, either unsorted or a sorted T cell fraction (not recorded which). These receptors were obtained from a male donor with ankylosing spondylitis.

The chain recombines TRBV18 with TRBJ1-3; 9 nucleotides match TRBD1. V was clipped by 3 bases and J by 3 bases; unmatched bases: 6. This CDR3 has 16 residues. The germline V gene has CDR1 KGHSH and CDR2 LQKENI. DNA for the CDR3: TGTGCCAGCTCACCTGGACAGGGGACATTTGGAAACACCATATATTTT. It translates to CASSPGQGTFGNTIYF.

DNA of the CDR3: TGTGCCAGCAGCCAAAGAGTGGGGGAGAAGTTCTTC. This gives the protein CASSQRVGEKFF. The chain uses TRBV3-1 and TRBJ2-1; D could derive from TRBD1 or TRBD2 (5 bases each). Looked up from germline, CDR1 is LGHDT and CDR2 is YNNKEL (reference sequence). Trimming left V 2 bases short and J 14 bases short, with 13 bases between. This CDR3 has 12 residues.

The chain is built from TRBV20-1 and TRBJ2-3, with D hard to call. Trimming left V 3 bases short and J 1 base short, with 14 bases between. The V gene's germline CDR1 is DFQATT and CDR2 SNEGSKA (reference sequence). The CDR3 length is 15 residues. CDR3 in amino acids: CSARSAFEGTDTQYF. The DNA of the CDR3 is TGCAGTGCTAGGTCCGCCTTTGAGGGCACAGATACGCAGTATTTT.

The chain employs TRBV15 and TRBJ2-5; possibly TRBD1 for D (5 bases). CDR3 length: 14 residues. Germline values: CDR1 LNHNV, CDR2 YYDKDF (reference sequence). Trimming removed 1 base at V and 2 bases at J, with 8 bases between. The CDR3 DNA is TGTGCCACCAGCAGAGGACAGCCTCAAGAGACCCAGTACTTC. Protein: CATSRGQPQETQYF.

The table lists this clonotype with a count of one. The chain employs TRBV11-2 and TRBJ2-3; D tentatively fits TRBD1 or TRBD2 (5 bases each). The CDR3 contains 16 residues. Germline V CDR1 and CDR2: SGHAT, FQNNGV. V shed 4 bases and J shed 2 bases, with 16 bases lying between them. CDR3 in amino acids: CASSSTRGAYTDTQYF. CDR3 coding DNA: TGTGCCAGCAGCTCCACGAGGGGCGCGTACACAGATACGCAGTATTTT.

This clonotype appeared a single time. J is TRBJ2-3 and V is TRBV7-2; a weak D match, TRBD2 (6 bases). This CDR3 comprises 17 residues. The germline V and J ends were trimmed by 0 bases and 4 bases, with 17 bases remaining between them. Germline V gives CDR1 SGHTA, CDR2 FQGNSA. CDR3 DNA sequence: TGTGCCAGCAGCTTAGCGCACCGGGAGATTTCGCCAGATACGCAGTATTTT. This sequence encodes CASSLAHREISPDTQYF.

This clonotype was observed a handful of times. The chain is built from TRBV20-1 and TRBJ2-1; 7 nucleotides align to TRBD2. Looked up from germline, CDR1 is DFQATT and CDR2 is SNEGSKA (reference sequence). The CDR3 sequence is 14 residues long. J gave up 5 bases and V 6 bases, and 10 bases lay outside the gene matches. The CDR3: CSAQSSRGDNEQFF. The CDR3, as DNA: TGCAGTGCCCAGTCATCACGGGGGGACAATGAGCAGTTCTTC.

The chain recombines TRBV20-1 with TRBJ2-1; TRBD1 is a possible D gene (5 bases). The CDR3 spans 12 residues. Germline-derived CDR1 and CDR2 are DFQATT and SNEGSKA (reference sequence). The germline V and J ends were trimmed by 1 base and 9 bases, with 10 bases remaining between them. The CDR3 protein is CSARVVGLEQFF. DNA of the CDR3: TGCAGTGCTAGAGTTGTGGGGCTTGAGCAGTTCTTC.

The chain employs TRBV5-1 and TRBJ2-1; the match to TRBD2 covers 11 bases. This CDR3 spans 17 amino acids. Per germline, CDR1 SGHRS and CDR2 YFSETQ. The ends lost 4 bases at V and 6 bases at J; junction bases unmatched: 12. The CDR3 nucleotides read TGCGCCAGCAGCCGGCGGACTAGCGGGCAAATAACCAATGAGCAGTTCTTC. This sequence encodes CASSRRTSGQITNEQFF.

This clonotype was observed a handful of times. The gene calls are TRBV5-1 and TRBJ1-1; the match to TRBD1 covers 9 bases. This CDR3 spans 19 amino acids. Per germline, CDR1 SGHRS and CDR2 YFSETQ. V lost 0 bases and J lost 4; bases outside the gene matches: 16. CDR3 region: CASSLDPPGTGRRSTEAFF. In DNA form, the CDR3 reads TGCGCCAGCAGCTTGGATCCCCCAGGGACAGGGCGAAGGAGCACTGAAGCTTTCTTT.

This chain uses TRBV12-3 or TRBV12-4 with TRBJ1-3, with 7 positions matching TRBD1. The junction had 17 bases not matched to a gene; V was cut back by 9 bases and J by 0 bases. The CDR3 covers 18 residues. CDR3 DNA: TGTGCCAGTAAGCGGGACAGTAACACCTTACCCTCTGGAAACACCATATATTTT. It yields the protein CASKRDSNTLPSGNTIYF.

This chain uses TRBV5-6 with TRBJ2-5; D is perhaps TRBD1 or TRBD2 (5 bases each). The V gene's germline CDR1 is SGHDT and CDR2 YYEEEE. The V gene lost 4 bases and the J gene lost 5 bases, with 18 bases spanning the gap. CDR3 length: 15 amino acids. CDR3 sequence: CASSISGTGSETQYF. In nucleotides, the CDR3 is TGTGCCAGCAGCATATCTGGGACGGGTAGCGAGACCCAGTACTTC.

This clonotype showed up many times. The chain recombines TRBV11-2 with TRBJ2-2; no reliable D call. CDR3 length equals 13 residues. V was cut by 0 bases and J by 6 bases, with 5 bases left in between. Germline V gives CDR1 SGHAT, CDR2 FQNNGV. Here the CDR3 DNA reads TGTGCCAGCAGCTTAGATCAGTCCGGGGAGCTGTTTTTT. As protein: CASSLDQSGELFF.